This T cell receptor (beta chain) was identified during a study of blood T cells in healthy people across ages. The wider study: About one barcoded TCR beta cDNA was captured per two T cells. Study results and caveats: Estimated diversity that came from one million T cells was considered an underestimate.

The use of a sample-barcoded 5' primer and a J-beta primer mix characterized a second PCR of roughly 6 to 12 cycles. Tags on each cDNA molecule came from a template-switch adaptor with 12 random nucleotides. TCRdb re-called the 5' RACE reads through MiXCR, storing one row per CDR3 protein. The profile shows about 730,000 distinct CDR3 sequences, around 40% of them singletons. Concerning this clonotype itself: Its target is unknown.

The CDR3 runs 12 residues. Germline-derived CDR1 and CDR2 are DFQATT and SNEGSKA (reference sequence). The rearrangement uses TRBV20-1 and TRBJ2-1; D is unclear. The DNA matches TRBJ2-7 better at its end, which makes the J call doubtful. The source is a woman in her sixties in good health. The material sequenced was blood. In DNA, the CDR3 is TGCAGTGCTAGAACAACCCACAATGAGCAGTACTTC. This translates into CSARTTHNEQYF.